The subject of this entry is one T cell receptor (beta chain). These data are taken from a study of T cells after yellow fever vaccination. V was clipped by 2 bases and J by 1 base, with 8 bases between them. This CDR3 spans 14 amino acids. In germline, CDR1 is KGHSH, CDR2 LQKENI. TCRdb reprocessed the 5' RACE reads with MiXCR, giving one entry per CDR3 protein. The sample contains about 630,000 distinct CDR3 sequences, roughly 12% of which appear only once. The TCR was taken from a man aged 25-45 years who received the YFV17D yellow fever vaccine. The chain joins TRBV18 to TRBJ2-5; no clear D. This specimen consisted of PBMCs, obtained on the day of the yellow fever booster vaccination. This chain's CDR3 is CASSPILFQETQYF. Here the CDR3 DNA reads TGTGCCAGCTCACCAATATTGTTCCAAGAGACCCAGTACTTC.